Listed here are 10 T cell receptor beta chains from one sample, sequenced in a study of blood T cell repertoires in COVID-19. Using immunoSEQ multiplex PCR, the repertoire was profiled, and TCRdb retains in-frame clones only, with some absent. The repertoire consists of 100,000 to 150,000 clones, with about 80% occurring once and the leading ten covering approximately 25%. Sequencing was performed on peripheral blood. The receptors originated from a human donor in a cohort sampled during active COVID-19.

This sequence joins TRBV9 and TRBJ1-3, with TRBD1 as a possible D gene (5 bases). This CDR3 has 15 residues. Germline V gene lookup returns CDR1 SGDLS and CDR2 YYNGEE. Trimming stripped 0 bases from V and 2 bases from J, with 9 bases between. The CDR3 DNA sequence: TGTGCCAGCAGCGTAGGGTGGGGGGCTGGAAACACCATATATTTT. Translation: CASSVGWGAGNTIYF.

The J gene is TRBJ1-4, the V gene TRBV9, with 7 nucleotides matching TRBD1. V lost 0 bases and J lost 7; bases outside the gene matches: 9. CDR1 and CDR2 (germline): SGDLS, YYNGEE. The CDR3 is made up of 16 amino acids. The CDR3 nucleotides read TGTGCCAGCAGCGTAGGCAGACAGGGATTTGGTGAAAAACTGTTTTTT. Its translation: CASSVGRQGFGEKLFF.

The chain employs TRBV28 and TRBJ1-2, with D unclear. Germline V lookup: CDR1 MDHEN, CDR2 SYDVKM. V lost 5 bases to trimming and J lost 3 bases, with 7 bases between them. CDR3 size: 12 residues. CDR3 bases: TGTGCCAGCAGTAGTCGGGACTATGGCTACACCTTC. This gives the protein CASSSRDYGYTF.

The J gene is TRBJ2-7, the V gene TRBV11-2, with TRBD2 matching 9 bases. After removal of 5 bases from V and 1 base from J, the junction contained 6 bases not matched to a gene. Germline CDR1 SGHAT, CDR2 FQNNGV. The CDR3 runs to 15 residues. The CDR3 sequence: CASSRRAGGSYEQYF. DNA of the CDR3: TGTGCCAGCAGCCGGAGGGCGGGAGGGTCCTACGAGCAGTACTTC. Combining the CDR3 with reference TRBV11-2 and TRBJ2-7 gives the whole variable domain EAGVAQSPRYKIIEKRQSVAFWCNPISGHATLYWYQQILGQGPKLLIQFQNNGVVDDSQLPKDRFSAERLKGVDSTLKIQPAKLEDSAVYLCASSRRAGGSYEQYFGPGTRLTVT.

The CDR3 nucleotides read TGTGCCAGCAGGGCCGGGACAGGGAAAAACTATGGCTACACCTTC. Translation: CASRAGTGKNYGYTF. This rearrangement joins TRBV28 to TRBJ1-2; 9 nucleotides line up with TRBD1. V lost 6 bases, J lost 2 bases, and 7 bases stayed unmatched. Germline V gene sequence: CDR1 MDHEN, CDR2 SYDVKM. CDR3 size: 15 residues.

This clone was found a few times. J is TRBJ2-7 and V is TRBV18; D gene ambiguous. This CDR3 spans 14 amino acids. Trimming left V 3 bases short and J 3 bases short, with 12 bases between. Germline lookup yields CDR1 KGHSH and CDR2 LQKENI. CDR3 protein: CASSPPSPNYEQYF. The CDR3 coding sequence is TGTGCCAGCTCACCTCCGAGTCCCAACTACGAGCAGTACTTC.

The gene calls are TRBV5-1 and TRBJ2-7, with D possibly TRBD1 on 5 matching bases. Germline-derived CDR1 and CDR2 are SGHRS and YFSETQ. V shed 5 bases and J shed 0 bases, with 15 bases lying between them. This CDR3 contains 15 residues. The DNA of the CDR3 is TGCGCCAGCAGGTTTGGGGCAGAGAGCTCCTACGAGCAGTACTTC. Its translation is CASRFGAESSYEQYF.

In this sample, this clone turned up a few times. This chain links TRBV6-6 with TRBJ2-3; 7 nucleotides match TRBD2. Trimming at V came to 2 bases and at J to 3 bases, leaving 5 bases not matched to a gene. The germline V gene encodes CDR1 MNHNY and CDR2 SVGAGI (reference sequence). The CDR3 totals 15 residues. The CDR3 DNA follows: TGTGCCAGCAGTTACGTGGGGGAGGGAACAGATACGCAGTATTTT. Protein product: CASSYVGEGTDTQYF.

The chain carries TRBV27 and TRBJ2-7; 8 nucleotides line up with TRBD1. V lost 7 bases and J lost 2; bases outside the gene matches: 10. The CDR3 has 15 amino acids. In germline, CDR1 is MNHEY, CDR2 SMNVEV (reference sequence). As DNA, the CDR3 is TGTGCCAGCAAATCTACGGGACAGGTTGCCTACGAGCAGTACTTC. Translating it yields CASKSTGQVAYEQYF.

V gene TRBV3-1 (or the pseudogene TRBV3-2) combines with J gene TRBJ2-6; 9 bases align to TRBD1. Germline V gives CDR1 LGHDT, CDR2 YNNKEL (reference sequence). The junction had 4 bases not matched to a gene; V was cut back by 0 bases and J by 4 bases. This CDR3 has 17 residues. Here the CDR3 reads CASSQDRTGVGANVLTF. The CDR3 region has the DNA TGTGCCAGCAGCCAAGATCGGACAGGGGTCGGGGCCAACGTCCTGACTTTC.